What follows is one T cell receptor (beta chain) and its context. Its matching antigen is unknown. CDR1 is SGHTA and CDR2 is FQGTGA in the germline V gene. Between the trimmed V and J ends, which lost 4 bases and 6 bases, there was a span of 4 bases. The CDR3 is 11 amino acids. The sample comes from a study of cytomegalovirus exposure and HLA in healthy donors. The donors were part of the validation cohort of 100 to 150 subjects. That cohort was separate from the first cohort, which comprised under 700 subjects. Study-wide results and caveats: Cytomegalovirus status was reportedly diagnosed by the classifier with high sensitivity and specificity.

Clones were sequenced by immunoSEQ multiplex PCR, and TCRdb holds only the in-frame ones, with some missing. The repertoire includes some 150,000 clones, about 90% of them detected once, and 6.2% sits in the top ten. The sample consisted of PBMCs. The receptor comes from a woman in her thirties in good health and CMV-seropositive. This chain links TRBV7-3 with TRBJ2-1, with no clear D. The DNA for the CDR3 is TGTGCCAGCAGCTCCGGCAATGAGCAGTTCTTC. Protein product: CASSSGNEQFF.